What follows are 23 T cell receptor beta chains derived from one specimen sequenced in a study of blood T cell repertoires in COVID-19. Sequencing was performed with immunoSEQ multiplex PCR; in TCRdb, only in-frame clones are kept and a portion is missing. The data contain 250,000 to 300,000 clones, approximately 85% of them singletons. Material: peripheral blood. The receptor set was obtained from a woman between 70 and 85 years old with acute or convalescent COVID-19.

The J gene is TRBJ1-2, the V gene TRBV15; D unclear. The CDR3 spans 13 residues. Trimming took off 1 base at V and 5 bases at J, with 8 bases between the two ends. The V gene's germline CDR1 is LNHNV and CDR2 YYDKDF (reference sequence). CDR3 loop: CATSRGEAYGYTF. CDR3 DNA: TGTGCCACCAGCAGAGGGGAGGCTTATGGCTACACCTTC.

This clone was detected a few times. The rearrangement uses TRBV2 and TRBJ2-3, with D perhaps TRBD2 (6 bases). The CDR3 runs 11 residues. Looked up from germline, CDR1 is SNHLY and CDR2 is FYNNEI. Trimming took 11 bases from V and 4 from J, leaving 10 bases between them. CDR3 in amino acids: CACRLADTQYF. DNA of the CDR3: TGTGCCTGTCGACTAGCAGATACGCAGTATTTT.

V is TRBV15 and J is TRBJ1-1, with a weak D call TRBD1 (5 bases). CDR1 is LNHNV and CDR2 is YYDKDF in the germline V gene (reference sequence). The CDR3 loop spans 15 amino acids. V lost 0 bases and J 4 bases, leaving 12 bases between the germline ends. The CDR3 region is CATSRDPQGTTEAFF. The DNA of the CDR3 is TGTGCCACCAGCAGAGACCCCCAGGGCACCACTGAAGCTTTCTTT.

The chain has TRBV5-1 and TRBJ1-1; D is unclear. The germline gives CDR1 SGHRS, CDR2 YFSETQ. V was pared by 5 bases and J by 0 bases, with 17 bases between. The CDR3 consists of 16 residues. The CDR3 coding sequence is TGCGCCAGCAGGCTTGCATCCGAACACATGAACACTGAAGCTTTCTTT. Its protein is CASRLASEHMNTEAFF.

This clone was seen once. The CDR3 nucleotides read TGTGCCAGCAGCTTAGCGGGGTGGGGGGCCCAGTACTTC. As protein: CASSLAGWGAQYF. The chain combines TRBV7-9 with TRBJ2-5, with D possibly matching TRBD2 (6 bases). This CDR3 has 13 residues. CDR1 is SEHNR, CDR2 FQNEAQ, per germline (reference sequence). V shed 0 bases and J shed 9 bases, with 11 bases lying between them.

This chain links TRBV6-5 with TRBJ2-7; 12 nucleotides match TRBD1. The CDR3 spans 14 residues. Germline trimming cut 6 bases from V and 6 bases from J; bases unmatched to any gene: 6. Germline V gene lookup returns CDR1 MNHEY and CDR2 SVGAGI. CDR3 bases: TGTGCCAGCAGATCCGGGACAGGGGGCATCGAGCAGTACTTC. The encoded protein is CASRSGTGGIEQYF.

This sequence joins TRBV11-2 and TRBJ1-2; D is unresolved. Looked up from germline, CDR1 is SGHAT and CDR2 is FQNNGV. V was clipped by 5 bases and J by 3 bases, with 19 bases between them. The CDR3 contains 16 residues. In nucleotides, the CDR3 is TGTGCCAGCAGCCGCAATCCCTTGACAACTCACTATGGCTACACCTTC. Protein sequence: CASSRNPLTTHYGYTF.

The chain recombines TRBV3-1 (or the pseudogene TRBV3-2) with TRBJ1-1, with D perhaps matching TRBD1 (5 bases). This CDR3 has 14 residues. Trimming took 6 bases from V and 8 from J, leaving 19 bases between them. The V gene's germline CDR1 is LGHDT and CDR2 YNNKEL (reference sequence). This CDR3 reads CASSPGGASLEAFF. The CDR3 coding sequence is TGTGCCAGCAGTCCCGGAGGGGCGAGCTTAGAAGCTTTCTTT.

This chain links TRBV9 with TRBJ1-2; 7 bases fit TRBD1. CDR1 and CDR2 from the germline V gene are SGDLS and YYNGEE. V was clipped by 4 bases and J by 5 bases; unmatched bases: 5. CDR3 length: 13 residues. CDR3 residues: CASSSGTVYGYTF. CDR3 DNA sequence: TGTGCCAGCAGCTCCGGGACAGTTTATGGCTACACCTTC.

The chain couples TRBV6-5 to TRBJ1-2, with a tentative D call TRBD1 (5 bases). This CDR3 spans 12 amino acids. Germline V gene lookup returns CDR1 MNHEY and CDR2 SVGAGI. Between the trimmed V and J ends, which lost 6 bases and 7 bases, there was a span of 12 bases. Here the CDR3 reads CASSPGFIGYTF. CDR3 DNA: TGTGCCAGCAGCCCAGGGTTTATTGGCTACACCTTC.

This chain joins TRBV9 and TRBJ2-5, with D tentatively TRBD1 (5 bases). V dropped 1 base and J dropped 4 bases, with 17 bases sitting between them. The CDR3 sequence is 16 residues long. Germline values: CDR1 SGDLS, CDR2 YYNGEE. The CDR3 DNA reads TGTGCCAGCAGCGTACTGGGGCTTAATATAAGAGAGACCCAGTACTTC. The encoded protein is CASSVLGLNIRETQYF.

The gene calls are TRBV12-3 or TRBV12-4 and TRBJ2-7; 8 bases align to TRBD1. J gave up 4 bases and V 3 bases, and 2 bases lay outside the gene matches. There are 13 residues in the CDR3. The CDR3: CASSLGQDYEQYF. The CDR3 DNA is TGTGCCAGCAGTTTGGGACAGGATTACGAGCAGTACTTC.

CDR3 residues: CASSKKAPLAGGQETQYF. For the CDR3, the DNA is TGTGCCAGCAGCAAAAAGGCCCCTCTAGCGGGGGGGCAAGAGACCCAGTACTTC. The chain combines TRBV21-1 with TRBJ2-5; the DNA was not used to check the table's D call, TRBD2. TRBV21-1 is a pseudogene segment. The length of the CDR3 is 18 residues.

The rearrangement joins TRBV3-1 (or the pseudogene TRBV3-2) to TRBJ2-1, with 10 bases aligning to TRBD2. Unmatched junction bases numbered 8, after V lost 6 bases and J lost 0 bases. The CDR3 totals 17 residues. CDR1 and CDR2 (germline): LGHDT, YNNKEL (reference sequence). CDR3 sequence reads: CASSWSGGGLSYNEQFF. CDR3 coding DNA: TGTGCCAGCAGTTGGAGCGGGGGGGGACTCTCCTACAATGAGCAGTTCTTC.

This sequence joins TRBV5-6 and TRBJ1-2, with 8 bases aligning to TRBD1. The CDR3 is 15 amino acids. Germline V gene lookup returns CDR1 SGHDT and CDR2 YYEEEE. V shed 3 bases, J shed 5 bases, and the junction held 9 bases outside the gene matches. In nucleotides, the CDR3 is TGTGCCAGCAGCTACTCAGGGGGCTGGTGGTATGGCTACACCTTC. Protein product: CASSYSGGWWYGYTF.

The chain recombines TRBV6-5 with TRBJ1-2; D ambiguous. Trimming removed 2 bases at V and 2 bases at J, with 6 bases between. The CDR3 length is 13 residues. Germline loops: CDR1 MNHEY, CDR2 SVGAGI. The CDR3 region is CASSYVLNYGYTF. CDR3 nucleotides: TGTGCCAGCAGTTACGTCTTGAACTATGGCTACACCTTC.

CDR3 sequence: CASSVGGGVSINNEQFF. CDR3 DNA: TGTGCCAGCAGCGTTGGCGGGGGCGTATCAATTAACAATGAGCAGTTCTTC. The chain recombines TRBV9 with TRBJ2-1; D is perhaps TRBD2 (7 bases). This CDR3 has 17 residues. CDR1 is SGDLS, CDR2 YYNGEE, per germline. V dropped 2 bases and J dropped 5 bases, with 20 bases sitting between them.

This rearrangement joins TRBV27 to TRBJ1-1; D not certain. The CDR3 consists of 13 residues. With 3 bases removed from V and 5 bases from J, the gap between germline ends came to 10 bases. The V gene's germline CDR1 is MNHEY and CDR2 SMNVEV (reference sequence). DNA for the CDR3: TGTGCCAGCAGTTTCCGGGGTGAGACTGAAGCTTTCTTT. This gives the protein CASSFRGETEAFF.

V gene TRBV7-3 combines with J gene TRBJ2-2, with TRBD2 matching over 7 bases. CDR1 and CDR2 from the germline V gene are SGHTA and FQGTGA. This CDR3 region has 16 residues. J lost 5 bases, V lost 5 bases, and 11 bases had no gene match. The CDR3 sequence is CASSLPITGGTGELFF. DNA for the CDR3: TGTGCCAGCAGCCTTCCTATTACGGGGGGAACCGGGGAGCTGTTTTTT.

The chain employs TRBV6-5 and TRBJ2-1; TRBD1 matches 10 bases. Germline V CDR1 and CDR2: MNHEY, SVGAGI. V trimming: 6 bases; J trimming: 6 bases; junction bases outside the gene matches: 2. There are 13 residues in the CDR3. CDR3 region: CASRGQGGNEQFF. The CDR3 DNA is TGTGCCAGCAGAGGACAGGGGGGCAATGAGCAGTTCTTC.

This clone occurred a few times. This chain connects TRBV7-9 to TRBJ2-7; 9 bases line up with TRBD1. After removal of 2 bases from V and 3 bases from J, the junction contained 5 bases not matched to a gene. The CDR3 loop spans 15 amino acids. Germline CDR1 is SEHNR and CDR2 is FQNEAQ (reference sequence). CDR3 amino acids: CASSLLPGQGYEQYF. CDR3 DNA sequence: TGTGCCAGCAGCTTACTCCCGGGACAGGGCTACGAGCAGTACTTC.

CDR3 nucleotides: TGCGCCAGCAGCCTGCCGGGACAGGGTTGGTCCGGGGAGCTGTTTTTT. Its protein is CASSLPGQGWSGELFF. The V call is TRBV5-1, the J call TRBJ2-2; 9 nucleotides line up with TRBD1. This CDR3 is built from 16 residues. Unmatched junction bases numbered 10, after V lost 4 bases and J lost 6 bases. The germline V gene encodes CDR1 SGHRS and CDR2 YFSETQ. Drawing the rest from reference TRBV5-1 and TRBJ2-2, the complete variable domain is KAGVTQTPRYLIKTRGQQVTLSCSPISGHRSVSWYQQTPGQGLQFLFEYFSETQRNKGNFPGRFSGRQFSNSRSEMNVSTLELGDSALYLCASSLPGQGWSGELFFGEGSRLTVL.

The genes are TRBV5-1 and TRBJ2-7; 11 nucleotides align to TRBD1. V trimming: 0 bases; J trimming: 3 bases; junction bases outside the gene matches: 5. Germline CDR1 and CDR2: SGHRS and YFSETQ. The CDR3 is 16 residues long. The CDR3 reads CASSLDLGTGGYEQYF. CDR3 nucleotide sequence: TGCGCCAGCAGCTTGGACCTCGGGACAGGGGGCTACGAGCAGTACTTC.